This entry is about one T cell receptor (beta chain). Its antigen is unknown. Gene names refer to mouse genes. The read finishes 1 residue shy of the CDR3 end, and the germline J gene is used to complete it. Method: immunoSEQ multiplex PCR; TCRdb's copy keeps in-frame clones and lacks some. The sample records about 1,400 clones, nearly 60% being singletons. The data stem from a study of tissue T cells after allogeneic stem cell transplantation. Study observations and caveats: Anatomically similar tissues had similar TCR repertoires within each patient. In patients and mice, blood and spleen missed much of tissue repertoire. The patient cohort was small and clinically heterogeneous, with limited sampling depth.

CDR3 length: 14 residues. The germline CDR1 and CDR2 sequences are SNHLY and FYNGKV (reference sequence). Trimming cost V 6 bases and J 2 bases, with 12 bases left between them. As for time point: mouse harvest day 7 after allogeneic transplant. Mouse grafts combined 10^7 T-cell-depleted bone marrow cells with 10^6 splenic CD5+ T cells. This mouse GVHD model was MHC-mismatched B6 to BALB/c, profiled day 7 or 14. The clonotype comes from a female BALB/c mouse given C57BL/6 T cells with graft-versus-host disease after an allogeneic hematopoietic cell transplant. The sample comprised liver tissue. The rearrangement links TRBV3 to TRBJ2-4; a weak D match, TRBD2 (6 bases). The CDR3 is CASSPTGFQNTLYF. Incomplete CDR3 DNA: TGTGCCAGCAGTCCCACTGGGTTTCAAAACACCTTGTAC.